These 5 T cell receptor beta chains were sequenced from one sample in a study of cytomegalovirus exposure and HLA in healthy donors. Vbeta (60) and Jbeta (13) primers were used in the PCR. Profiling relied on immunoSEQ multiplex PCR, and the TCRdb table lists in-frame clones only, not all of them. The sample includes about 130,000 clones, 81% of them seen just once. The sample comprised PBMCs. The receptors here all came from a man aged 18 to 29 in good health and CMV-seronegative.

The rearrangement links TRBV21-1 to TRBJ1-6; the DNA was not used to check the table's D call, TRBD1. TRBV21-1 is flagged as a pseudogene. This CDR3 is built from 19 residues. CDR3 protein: CASSKVFDSQSSYNSPLHF. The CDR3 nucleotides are TGTGCCAGCAGCAAAGTTTTCGACAGTCAAAGCTCCTATAATTCACCCCTCCACTTT.

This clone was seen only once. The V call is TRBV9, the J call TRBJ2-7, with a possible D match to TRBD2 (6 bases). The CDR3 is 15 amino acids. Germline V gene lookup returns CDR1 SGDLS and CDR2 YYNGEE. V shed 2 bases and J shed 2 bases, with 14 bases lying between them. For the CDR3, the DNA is TGTGCCAGCAGCGTCGACCCGGGACTGACCTACGAGCAGTACTTC. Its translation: CASSVDPGLTYEQYF.

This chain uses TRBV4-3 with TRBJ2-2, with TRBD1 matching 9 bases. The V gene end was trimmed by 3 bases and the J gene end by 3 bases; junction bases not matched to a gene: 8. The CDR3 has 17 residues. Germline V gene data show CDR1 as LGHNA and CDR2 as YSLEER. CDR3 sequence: CASSHRRDRDDTGELFF. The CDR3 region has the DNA TGCGCCAGCAGCCACCGCCGGGACAGGGACGACACCGGGGAGCTGTTTTTT.

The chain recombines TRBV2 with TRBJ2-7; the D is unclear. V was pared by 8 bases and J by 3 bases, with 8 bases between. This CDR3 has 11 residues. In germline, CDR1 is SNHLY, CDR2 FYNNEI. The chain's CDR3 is CASAQNYEQYF. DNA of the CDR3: TGTGCCAGCGCCCAGAACTACGAGCAGTACTTC.

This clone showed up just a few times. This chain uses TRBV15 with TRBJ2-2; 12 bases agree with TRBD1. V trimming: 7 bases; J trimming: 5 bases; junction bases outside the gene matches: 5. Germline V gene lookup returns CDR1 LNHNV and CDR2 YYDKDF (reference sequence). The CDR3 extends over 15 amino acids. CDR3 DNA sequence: TGTGCCACCAACGCGGGACAGGGGGCAACCGGGGAGCTGTTTTTT. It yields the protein CATNAGQGATGELFF. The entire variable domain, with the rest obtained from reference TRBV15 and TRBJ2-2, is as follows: DAMVIQNPRYQVTQFGKPVTLSCSQTLNHNVMYWYQQKSSQAPKLLFHYYDKDFNNEADTPDNFQSRRPNTSFCFLDIRSPGLGDTAMYLCATNAGQGATGELFFGEGSRLTVL.